The T cell receptor (beta chain) described here comes from a study of T cell repertoires in Merkel cell carcinoma (dated by TCRdb to about 2019). About the full investigation: The study excluded patients who had received intralesional immunotherapy or systemic immune checkpoint blockade before the biopsy. MCPyV-specific clonotypes were initially defined through tetramer sorting, cloning and paired TCR sequencing of expanded tumor-infiltrating lymphocytes. A diagnosis of MCPyV-positive Merkel cell carcinoma and successful in vitro expansion of tumor-infiltrating lymphocytes were required for inclusion. On the study overall, not on this receptor specifically: No normal tissue biopsies were studied.

TRB CDR3 sequencing and data processing of tumor genomic DNA were performed with the immunoSEQ assay. Here the immuneACCESS table is served through TCRdb, limited to in-frame sequences with V and J called. Missing clones are a known gap in these copies; in checked studies unresolved V genes cover under half, and the rest lacks a known reason. The sample table records 15,000 or so clones; 65% to 85% of these occur just once. The ten largest clones capture roughly a sixth of the sample. Every study subject tested positive for serum antibodies to T-antigen and had biopsy-confirmed Merkel cell carcinoma that was MCPyV-positive. Genomic DNA was extracted from about 6 adjacent 10-micron frozen tumor sections without cell sorting or culture. About 5 x 5 x 5 mm of tumor biopsy tissue was frozen in optimal cutting temperature compound. In the frozen biopsy, scout sections stained with hematoxylin and eosin confirmed plenty of Merkel cell carcinoma along with infiltrating cells.

V gives up 8 bases and J gives up 6 bases, and the segment between their germline ends measures 16 bases. The CDR3 spans 13 residues, from the cysteine through the phenylalanine. The read is trimmed to its CDR3 DNA, 39 bases read in frame from base 1. The germline V gene specifies SGHDN as CDR1 and FVKESK as CDR2. For this clone: Its antigen is not yet known. Base qualities are not recorded, but no much larger clone differs from it by a single base.

The sample taken for sequencing was tumor tissue. This TCR derives from an adult with Merkel cell carcinoma. This receptor chain uses TRBV14 and TRBJ1-2, with the identity of the D gene unclear. The nucleotides are TGTGCCAGCCGGCCAGGCGCGGCGCATGGCTACACCTTC. This translates into CASRPGAAHGYTF.